This T cell receptor beta chain comes out of a study of regulatory T cells in long-lasting Graves disease. The CDR3 has 14 amino acids. CDR1 and CDR2 from the germline V gene are MNHNS and SASEGT. Time point here: persistent/refractory GD, antithyroid drugs over 5 years with positive TRAb. There was RNA extracted from PBMCs, and the TCR library was made from it. TCR beta libraries were built with iRepertoire HTBI primers and Arm-PCR of CDR3 regions. TCRdb re-called the multiplex PCR reads with MiXCR, one entry per CDR3 protein. The table records about 470,000 distinct CDR3 sequences, roughly 20% of them present only once. This clonotype was detected only a few times. A much more abundant neighbour one base away suggests this may be a read error.

Here the sequenced sample was peripheral blood mononuclear cells (PBMCs), taken when the disease was refractory, from a patient treated with antithyroid drugs. The TCR originated in a female donor with Graves disease. The V and J genes are TRBV6-1 and TRBJ2-5; 12 nucleotides align to TRBD1. CDR3 sequence reads: CASWDRGRRETRYF. In DNA form, the CDR3 reads TGTGCCAGCTGGGACAGGGGGCGCCGGGAGACCCGGTACTTC.